Below are 10 T cell receptor beta chains sequenced from a single sample in a study of shared clonotypes between healthy human individuals. The assay was immunoSEQ multiplex PCR, and TCRdb's table has in-frame clones only and misses some. The table has about 2.1 million clones, 90% to 95% seen once. Terminally differentiated effector memory CD45RA+ cells were left out of the naive CD8 fraction, which was CD45RO-negative and positively selected for CCR7. What was sequenced was naive CD8+ T cells from PBMCs. Source of these receptors: a man aged 18 to 30 in good health. Some clones in this sample may be carry-over from other donors' samples.

In regard to this clone: Distinct nucleotide sequences in the sample also encode this CDR3. The chain recombines TRBV28 with TRBJ1-1; no clear D gene. The CDR3 extends over 12 amino acids. Germline V lookup: CDR1 MDHEN, CDR2 SYDVKM. V dropped 3 bases and J dropped 6 bases, with 8 bases sitting between them. This CDR3 is CASSFGLAEAFF. Written as DNA, the CDR3 is TGTGCCAGCAGTTTCGGGTTAGCTGAAGCTTTCTTT.

The chain recombines TRBV5-6 with TRBJ2-2, with TRBD1 as a possible D gene (5 bases). This CDR3 region has 18 residues. Trimming pared 0 bases from V and 0 bases from J, leaving 15 bases between. The germline CDR1 and CDR2 sequences are SGHDT and YYEEEE. In DNA, the CDR3 is TGTGCCAGCAGCTTGGAAGGCAGGGAACACGCGAACACCGGGGAGCTGTTTTTT. This translates into CASSLEGREHANTGELFF.

The chain links TRBV15 to TRBJ2-5, with 10 positions matching TRBD1. Losses at the gene ends were 0 bases for V and 5 bases for J; bases not matched to a gene: 6. Germline CDR1 reads LNHNV; CDR2 reads YYDKDF (reference sequence). The CDR3 has 16 residues. The CDR3 sequence is CATSRDRDRGLETQYF. The CDR3, as DNA: TGTGCCACCAGCAGAGACCGGGACAGGGGATTGGAGACCCAGTACTTC. Combining the CDR3 with reference TRBV15 and TRBJ2-5 gives the whole variable domain DAMVIQNPRYQVTQFGKPVTLSCSQTLNHNVMYWYQQKSSQAPKLLFHYYDKDFNNEADTPDNFQSRRPNTSFCFLDIRSPGLGDTAMYLCATSRDRDRGLETQYFGPGTRLLVL.

About this clone: The same CDR3 is also encoded by other DNA sequences in this sample. The chain employs TRBV30 and TRBJ2-7; TRBD1 matches 7 bases. The CDR3 has 12 amino acids. The germline V gene encodes CDR1 GTSNPN and CDR2 SVGIG (reference sequence). The trim removed 7 bases at V and 3 bases at J, leaving 6 bases unmatched. CDR3 in DNA: TGTGCCTTATGGGACAGAGACTACGAGCAGTACTTC. This sequence encodes CALWDRDYEQYF.

The chain employs TRBV6-6 and TRBJ1-1, with D unresolved. Between the trimmed V and J ends, which lost 5 bases and 4 bases, there was a span of 14 bases. The CDR3 is 14 amino acids. Germline values: CDR1 MNHNY, CDR2 SVGAGI (reference sequence). CDR3 protein: CASSPLSGGTEAFF. The CDR3 bases are TGTGCCAGCAGTCCCCTATCGGGTGGCACTGAAGCTTTCTTT.

This chain connects TRBV27 to TRBJ2-1, with 9 nucleotides matching TRBD1. CDR3 length: 16 amino acids. Germline CDR1 is MNHEY and CDR2 is SMNVEV (reference sequence). Germline trimming cut 3 bases from V and 7 bases from J; bases unmatched to any gene: 10. CDR3 amino acids: CASSFSPGTGRNEQFF. In nucleotides, the CDR3 is TGTGCCAGCAGTTTCTCTCCCGGGACAGGGAGGAATGAGCAGTTCTTC.

The chain uses TRBV7-9 and TRBJ2-7, with D possibly TRBD1 on 6 matching bases. The germline CDR1 and CDR2 sequences are SEHNR and FQNEAQ (reference sequence). Deletions cut 5 bases from V and 4 bases from J, with 15 bases between. The length of the CDR3 is 14 residues. The CDR3 nucleotides are TGTGCCAGCAGCCAAGGGGGATTTGGTTACGAGCAGTACTTC. Protein product: CASSQGGFGYEQYF.

The chain links TRBV4-2 to TRBJ2-3; 13 bases are shared with TRBD2. Trimming at V came to 3 bases and at J to 0 bases, leaving 0 bases not matched to a gene. The germline V gene encodes CDR1 LGHNA and CDR2 YNFKEQ. This CDR3 comprises 16 residues. CDR3 amino acids: CASSQTSGRSTDTQYF. CDR3 bases: TGTGCCAGCAGCCAGACTAGCGGGAGGAGCACAGATACGCAGTATTTT.

The chain recombines TRBV2 with TRBJ2-7; D is perhaps TRBD1 (6 bases). The V end was cut by 7 bases, the J end by 2 bases, with 15 bases between. CDR1 SNHLY and CDR2 FYNNEI come from the germline V gene. The CDR3 spans 14 residues. The CDR3 here is CASTHRDTPYEQYF. CDR3 sequence (DNA): TGTGCCAGCACCCACCGGGACACACCCTACGAGCAGTACTTC.

The CDR3 coding sequence is TGTGCCAGCAGCTCCGGACAGACTGGGGCCAACGTCCTGACTTTC. Amino acids: CASSSGQTGANVLTF. The gene calls are TRBV7-9 and TRBJ2-6; perhaps TRBD1 as D (6 bases). Trimming shortened V by 4 bases and J by 2 bases, and 9 bases separated the two germline ends. CDR3 length equals 15 residues. Looked up from germline, CDR1 is SEHNR and CDR2 is FQNEAQ (reference sequence). Supplemented by reference TRBV7-9 and TRBJ2-6, the full variable domain reads DTGVSQNPRHKITKRGQNVTFRCDPISEHNRLYWYRQTLGQGPEFLTYFQNEAQLEKSRLLSDRFSAERPKGSFSTLEIQRTEQGDSAMYLCASSSGQTGANVLTFGAGSRLTVL.